Shown below are 21 T cell receptor beta chains from a single sample sequenced in a study of cytomegalovirus exposure and HLA in healthy donors. PCR amplification relied on 60 Vbeta primers (plus 13 Jbeta primers). TCRdb keeps only in-frame clones here, not all; method: immunoSEQ multiplex PCR. The table records approximately 150,000 clones, about 80% of them present only once. The sequencing sample was made of PBMCs. Receptors originate from a woman aged 60-75 years in good health and CMV-seropositive.

The chain joins TRBV7-2 to TRBJ2-7; 11 bases match TRBD2. CDR3 size: 15 residues. Germline V gene sequence: CDR1 SGHTA, CDR2 FQGNSA. The ends lost 5 bases at V and 0 bases at J; junction bases unmatched: 3. CDR3 sequence: CASSPTSGISYEQYF. As DNA, the CDR3 is TGTGCCAGCAGCCCGACTAGCGGGATCTCCTACGAGCAGTACTTC.

The chain has TRBV5-1 and TRBJ2-1; D possibly corresponds to TRBD2 (5 bases). Germline lookup yields CDR1 SGHRS and CDR2 YFSETQ. The V end lost 3 bases, the J end lost 3 bases, and 7 bases lay between the germline ends. CDR3 length: 13 amino acids. CDR3 coding DNA: TGCGCCAGCAGCTCCGACTACTACAATGAGCAGTTCTTC. It translates to CASSSDYYNEQFF. Full variable domain (outside the CDR3, taken from reference TRBV5-1 and TRBJ2-1): KAGVTQTPRYLIKTRGQQVTLSCSPISGHRSVSWYQQTPGQGLQFLFEYFSETQRNKGNFPGRFSGRQFSNSRSEMNVSTLELGDSALYLCASSSDYYNEQFFGPGTRLTVL.

The chain couples TRBV5-4 to TRBJ2-7; possible D gene TRBD2, 6 bases. The germline V and J ends were trimmed by 3 bases and 2 bases, with 9 bases remaining between them. Germline CDR1 reads SGHNT; CDR2 reads YYREEE (reference sequence). CDR3 length: 13 amino acids. This chain's CDR3 is CASSSGLAYEQYF. In DNA form, the CDR3 reads TGTGCCAGCAGCTCGGGACTCGCCTACGAGCAGTACTTC. Filled out from reference TRBV5-4 and TRBJ2-7, the complete variable domain reads ETGVTQSPTHLIKTRGQQVTLRCSSQSGHNTVSWYQQALGQGPQFIFQYYREEENGRGNFPPRFSGLQFPNYSSELNVNALELDDSALYLCASSSGLAYEQYFGPGTRLTVT.

This clone was seen once. The V gene is TRBV6-1, the J gene TRBJ1-5, with D maybe TRBD1 (5 bases). Trimming took 2 bases from V and 3 from J, leaving 14 bases between them. Germline V gene sequence: CDR1 MNHNS, CDR2 SASEGT. This CDR3 is 16 amino acids long. The CDR3, as DNA: TGTGCCAGCAGTGAAATCTGGGGGGAGAACAATCAGCCCCAGCATTTT. This sequence encodes CASSEIWGENNQPQHF.

The chain recombines TRBV9 with TRBJ2-7; tentative D call: TRBD2 (6 bases). The V gene lost 0 bases and the J gene lost 3 bases, with 13 bases spanning the gap. Germline loops: CDR1 SGDLS, CDR2 YYNGEE. The CDR3 spans 15 residues. CDR3 in DNA: TGTGCCAGCAGCGTAGGCCCTAGCGAGAACTACGAGCAGTACTTC. Translating it yields CASSVGPSENYEQYF. Drawing the rest from reference TRBV9 and TRBJ2-7, the complete variable domain is DSGVTQTPKHLITATGQRVTLRCSPRSGDLSVYWYQQSLDQGLQFLIQYYNGEERAKGNILERFSAQQFPDLHSELNLSSLELGDSALYFCASSVGPSENYEQYFGPGTRLTVT.

The rearrangement uses TRBV5-1 and TRBJ2-7; the match to TRBD2 covers 10 bases. CDR3 length: 13 amino acids. The J segment lost 3 bases and the V segment lost 7 bases, leaving 4 bases of the junction unmatched. Germline lookup yields CDR1 SGHRS and CDR2 YFSETQ. CDR3 protein: CASGSSGSYEQYF. CDR3 sequence (DNA): TGCGCCAGCGGCTCTAGCGGGAGCTACGAGCAGTACTTC.

This clone was counted only a few times. The rearrangement joins TRBV2 to TRBJ1-2, with 7 bases identical to TRBD1. The CDR3 contains 14 residues. The junction had 4 bases not matched to a gene; V was cut back by 6 bases and J by 0 bases. Germline V gives CDR1 SNHLY, CDR2 FYNNEI. The CDR3 region is CASSRQGTNYGYTF. The CDR3 coding sequence is TGTGCCAGCAGCAGACAGGGAACTAACTATGGCTACACCTTC.

This sequence joins TRBV28 and TRBJ1-2; the D gene is possibly TRBD1 (5 bases). The V and J ends lost 2 bases and 4 bases respectively, with 14 bases between them. This CDR3 has 15 amino acids. Germline V gene data show CDR1 as MDHEN and CDR2 as SYDVKM. The CDR3 protein is CASSLRSRVLYGYTF. The CDR3 DNA follows: TGTGCCAGCAGTTTAAGGTCCAGGGTTCTCTATGGCTACACCTTC.

CDR3 DNA sequence: TGTGCCTGGAGTGTTAGGGCTAGCGGGGGGGTCCAGGAGCAGTTCTTC. As protein: CAWSVRASGGVQEQFF. This chain connects TRBV30 to TRBJ2-1, with 12 bases fitting TRBD2. The V gene's germline CDR1 is GTSNPN and CDR2 SVGIG (reference sequence). This CDR3 has 16 residues. V shed 0 bases and J 10 bases; nucleotides not matched to a gene: 10.

J is TRBJ2-7 and V is TRBV29-1, with TRBD1 matching 9 bases. The CDR3 contains 13 residues. V lost 7 bases to trimming and J lost 8 bases; unmatched junction nucleotides: 12. CDR1 is SQVTM and CDR2 is ANQGSEA in the germline V gene. As DNA, the CDR3 is TGCAGCGCTACCCGGACAGGGGCTATCCAGCAGTACTTC. Translation gives CSATRTGAIQQYF.

The chain links TRBV28 to TRBJ1-4, with D unresolved. Trimming took off 3 bases at V and 8 bases at J, with 16 bases between the two ends. The CDR3 extends over 15 amino acids. Germline lookup yields CDR1 MDHEN and CDR2 SYDVKM. The CDR3 here is CASSFLPEPREKLFF. DNA of the CDR3: TGTGCCAGCAGTTTCCTCCCAGAGCCGAGGGAAAAACTGTTTTTT. Combining the CDR3 with reference TRBV28 and TRBJ1-4 gives the whole variable domain DVKVTQSSRYLVKRTGEKVFLECVQDMDHENMFWYRQDPGLGLRLIYFSYDVKMKEKGDIPEGYSVSREKKERFSLILESASTNQTSMYLCASSFLPEPREKLFFGSGTQLSVL.

The chain recombines TRBV4-2 with TRBJ1-6; the D is unclear. CDR3 length: 13 residues. Germline V gene sequence: CDR1 LGHNA, CDR2 YNFKEQ. Trimming stripped 0 bases from V and 9 bases from J, with 6 bases between. The DNA for the CDR3 is TGTGCCAGCAGCCAAGATACGAGTTCACCCCTCCACTTT. Amino acid sequence: CASSQDTSSPLHF.

This clone occurred once. The chain uses TRBV11-3 and TRBJ2-7; possibly TRBD2 for D (5 bases). The germline gives CDR1 SGHNT, CDR2 YENEEA. CDR3 length: 15 amino acids. The germline V and J ends were trimmed by 4 bases and 6 bases, with 19 bases remaining between them. The CDR3 is CASSSPRGPVREQYF. The CDR3 DNA sequence: TGTGCCAGCAGCTCCCCCCGGGGTCCGGTTCGCGAGCAGTACTTC.

In its sample, this clone was seen once. The chain combines TRBV2 with TRBJ1-5, with D unclear. Germline V gives CDR1 SNHLY, CDR2 FYNNEI. The CDR3 has 19 amino acids. Trimming pared 4 bases from V and 3 bases from J, leaving 25 bases between. This CDR3 is CASSAPEVVNWLSNQPQHF. The CDR3 DNA reads as TGTGCCAGCAGTGCCCCAGAGGTTGTAAATTGGTTGTCCAATCAGCCCCAGCATTTT.

CDR3 DNA sequence: TGTGCCAGTAGGCTCCAGAATCAGCCCCAGCATTTT. Protein: CASRLQNQPQHF. This chain connects TRBV19 to TRBJ1-5; D is undetermined. Trimming stripped 6 bases from V and 4 bases from J, with 7 bases between. CDR3 size: 12 residues. Germline values: CDR1 LNHDA, CDR2 SQIVND (reference sequence).

V and J are TRBV5-1 and TRBJ2-7; TRBD2 matches 8 bases. The CDR3 is 15 residues long. The J segment lost 2 bases and the V segment lost 4 bases, leaving 8 bases of the junction unmatched. Germline V gene lookup returns CDR1 SGHRS and CDR2 YFSETQ. The chain's CDR3 is CASSPGGGLTYEQYF. The CDR3 DNA sequence: TGCGCCAGCAGCCCGGGGGGGGGCCTAACCTACGAGCAGTACTTC.

The genes are TRBV9 and TRBJ2-1; 7 bases agree with TRBD1. V dropped 0 bases and J dropped 9; count of bases not matched to a gene: 9. The CDR3 is 15 residues long. CDR1 is SGDLS and CDR2 is YYNGEE in the germline V gene. Here the CDR3 reads CASSVAVQGMSEQFF. CDR3 DNA: TGTGCCAGCAGCGTAGCGGTACAGGGGATGAGTGAGCAGTTCTTC.

The CDR3 loop is CASSPGLAGGGQFF. As DNA, the CDR3 is TGTGCCAGCAGTCCGGGACTAGCGGGAGGAGGGCAGTTCTTC. This sequence joins TRBV7-3 and TRBJ2-1, with 15 positions matching TRBD2. Germline V CDR1 and CDR2: SGHTA, FQGTGA. Losses at the gene ends were 6 bases for V and 12 bases for J; bases not matched to a gene: 6. This CDR3 region has 14 residues. The whole variable domain, filled in from reference TRBV7-3 and TRBJ2-1, reads GAGVSQTPSNKVTEKGKYVELRCDPISGHTALYWYRQSLGQGPEFLIYFQGTGAADDSGLPNDRFFAVRPEGSVSTLKIQRTERGDSAVYLCASSPGLAGGGQFFGPGTRLTVL.

This clone turned up a few times. The rearrangement links TRBV28 to TRBJ2-7; 13 bases match TRBD2. The germline V gene encodes CDR1 MDHEN and CDR2 SYDVKM. The CDR3 runs to 15 residues. With 6 bases clipped from V and 2 bases from J, the junction kept 4 bases outside the gene matches. The CDR3 sequence: CASSPGTSGTYEQYF. CDR3 in DNA: TGTGCCAGCAGCCCAGGGACTAGCGGGACCTACGAGCAGTACTTC.

This chain joins TRBV5-4 and TRBJ2-7, with 7 positions matching TRBD2. The CDR3 is 15 amino acids. The V gene end was trimmed by 0 bases and the J gene end by 0 bases; junction bases not matched to a gene: 3. The germline V gene has CDR1 SGHNT and CDR2 YYREEE (reference sequence). CDR3 in DNA: TGTGCCAGCAGCTTGGGCGGGAGCCTCTCCTACGAGCAGTACTTC. Its translation is CASSLGGSLSYEQYF.

DNA of the CDR3: TGTGCCAGCAGCACCTTCAGGGGGCCGGGAAACACCATATATTTT. Amino acids: CASSTFRGPGNTIYF. The chain is built from TRBV9 and TRBJ1-3; 8 nucleotides match TRBD1. J gave up 4 bases and V 4 bases, and 7 bases lay outside the gene matches. Germline V gene sequence: CDR1 SGDLS, CDR2 YYNGEE. This CDR3 comprises 15 residues.